These 24 T cell receptor beta chains share one sample of origin, sequenced in a study of PD-1 blockade in classical Hodgkin lymphoma. The method was immunoSEQ multiplex PCR; TCRdb's version includes in-frame clones alone and lacks a portion of them. The profile covers fewer than 100,000 clones, with about nine tenths appearing a single time and roughly a fifth taken by the ten largest. Each patient relapsed following autologous stem cell transplantation, and prior brentuximab vedotin exposure differed. The material was peripheral blood mononuclear cells (PBMCs), obtained at baseline. These receptor sequences come from a human donor with classical Hodgkin lymphoma.

The CDR3 loop reads CASSLVRGTEAFF. The DNA for the CDR3 is TGTGCCAGCAGCTTAGTAAGGGGCACTGAAGCTTTCTTT. The J gene is TRBJ1-1, the V gene TRBV7-2; D might be TRBD1 (5 bases). From germline, CDR1 is SGHTA and CDR2 FQGNSA. This CDR3 region has 13 residues. Trimming pared 1 base from V and 4 bases from J, leaving 7 bases between.

This clone was seen once. The chain employs TRBV28 and TRBJ2-7; 9 bases are a match to TRBD1. Germline V lookup: CDR1 MDHEN, CDR2 SYDVKM. Trimming removed 5 bases from V and 1 base from J; junction bases left unmatched: 3. This CDR3 is 14 amino acids long. The CDR3 protein is CASSPGTGSYEQYF. The DNA for the CDR3 is TGTGCCAGCAGTCCCGGGACAGGGTCCTACGAGCAGTACTTC.

This chain links TRBV6-6 with TRBJ2-3; TRBD2 agrees at 8 bases. Germline V gene sequence: CDR1 MNHNY, CDR2 SVGAGI (reference sequence). This CDR3 has 15 residues. Trimming cost V 6 bases and J 4 bases; bases outside gene matches: 9. The chain's CDR3 is CASSPEFGRADTQYF. CDR3 coding DNA: TGTGCCAGCAGCCCTGAATTCGGGAGGGCAGATACGCAGTATTTT.

The chain couples TRBV30 to TRBJ1-1; D possibly corresponds to TRBD1 (6 bases). This CDR3 spans 14 amino acids. Germline V gives CDR1 GTSNPN, CDR2 SVGIG (reference sequence). V lost 3 bases and J lost 1, with 12 bases in between. The CDR3 reads CAWSKTTGNTEAFF. CDR3 sequence (DNA): TGTGCCTGGAGCAAAACGACAGGGAACACTGAAGCTTTCTTT.

This clone has only one observation. The chain has TRBV7-9 and TRBJ1-1; D gene unclear. V was cut by 5 bases and J by 5 bases, with 9 bases left in between. The CDR3 has 12 amino acids. The germline V gene encodes CDR1 SEHNR and CDR2 FQNEAQ (reference sequence). The CDR3 DNA is TGTGCCAGCAGCCGACGGGGAACTGAAGCTTTCTTT. It yields the protein CASSRRGTEAFF.

V and J are TRBV5-5 and TRBJ1-4; D is perhaps TRBD1 (5 bases). Trimming shortened V by 0 bases and J by 2 bases, and 14 bases separated the two germline ends. Per the germline V gene, CDR1 is SGHKS and CDR2 is YYEKEE (reference sequence). CDR3 size: 17 residues. The CDR3 spells CASSLDPPGGTNEKLFF. CDR3 sequence (DNA): TGTGCCAGCAGCTTGGATCCCCCGGGGGGTACTAATGAAAAACTGTTTTTT. Drawing the rest from reference TRBV5-5 and TRBJ1-4, the complete variable domain is DAGVTQSPTHLIKTRGQQVTLRCSPISGHKSVSWYQQVLGQGPQFIFQYYEKEERGRGNFPDRFSARQFPNYSSELNVNALLLGDSALYLCASSLDPPGGTNEKLFFGSGTQLSVL.

The chain employs TRBV6-6 and TRBJ1-1; D is unclear. CDR1 is MNHNY and CDR2 is SVGAGI in the germline V gene (reference sequence). The CDR3 is 14 residues long. Between the trimmed V and J ends, which lost 10 bases and 4 bases, there was a span of 19 bases. The DNA of the CDR3 is TGTGCCATCCTGAAAATTCGGGGTGGCACTGAAGCTTTCTTT. This gives the protein CAILKIRGGTEAFF.

The gene calls are TRBV27 and TRBJ1-5, with 9 bases fitting TRBD1. The CDR3 is 22 amino acids. With V trimmed by 1 base and J by 6 bases, 25 bases remained unmatched. Germline CDR1 reads MNHEY; CDR2 reads SMNVEV (reference sequence). The CDR3 sequence: CASSLWATNQPGQGLRSQPQHF. In nucleotides, the CDR3 is TGTGCCAGCAGTTTATGGGCCACGAATCAACCGGGACAGGGTTTAAGGAGTCAGCCCCAGCATTTT.

This chain connects TRBV7-6 to TRBJ2-7; TRBD1 matches 10 bases. Germline CDR1 reads SGHVS; CDR2 reads FNYEAQ. V was clipped by 4 bases and J by 5 bases; unmatched bases: 11. This CDR3 region has 16 residues. The CDR3 sequence is CASSSAAGTGDHEQYF. CDR3 nucleotide sequence: TGTGCCAGCAGCTCAGCCGCCGGGACAGGGGACCACGAGCAGTACTTC.

The chain recombines TRBV9 with TRBJ2-1; TRBD2 agrees at 7 bases. The CDR3 sequence is 17 residues long. Germline V gene data show CDR1 as SGDLS and CDR2 as YYNGEE. With V trimmed by 0 bases and J by 0 bases, 6 bases remained unmatched. CDR3 sequence reads: CASSVGSGTGSYNEQFF. The CDR3, as DNA: TGTGCCAGCAGCGTAGGGAGCGGGACTGGCTCCTACAATGAGCAGTTCTTC.

The chain couples TRBV27 to TRBJ2-5; 8 bases align to TRBD2. V gave up 3 bases and J gave up 5 bases; unmatched junction bases: 8. This CDR3 is 15 amino acids long. Germline V gene sequence: CDR1 MNHEY, CDR2 SMNVEV (reference sequence). The CDR3 DNA sequence: TGTGCCAGCAGTTTTACAGCGGGAGTAAAGGAGACCCAGTACTTC. Translation: CASSFTAGVKETQYF.

The chain has TRBV12-5 and TRBJ2-1, with 7 bases matching TRBD2. Trimming removed 7 bases from V and 1 base from J; junction bases left unmatched: 13. Germline CDR1 is LGHNT and CDR2 is FRNRAP. This CDR3 region has 17 residues. The CDR3 here is CASAQLALQGSYNEQFF. CDR3 nucleotides: TGTGCTAGTGCCCAACTAGCGCTCCAAGGGTCCTACAATGAGCAGTTCTTC.

The chain carries TRBV9 and TRBJ1-3; 7 nucleotides align to TRBD1. CDR1 and CDR2 (germline): SGDLS, YYNGEE. This CDR3 is built from 14 residues. Germline trimming cut 2 bases from V and 3 bases from J; bases unmatched to any gene: 2. The CDR3, as DNA: TGTGCCAGCAGCGTGGGGACAGTTGGAAACACCATATATTTT. It yields the protein CASSVGTVGNTIYF.

The chain has TRBV30 and TRBJ1-5, with unresolved D. The CDR3 loop spans 15 amino acids. Germline values: CDR1 GTSNPN, CDR2 SVGIG (reference sequence). V lost 3 bases, J lost 0 bases, and 12 bases lay in between. Written as DNA, the CDR3 is TGTGCCTGGAGCGGAATACTACATAGCAATCAGCCCCAGCATTTT. It codes for CAWSGILHSNQPQHF.

The chain employs TRBV5-1 and TRBJ2-1; 7 bases match TRBD1. Looked up from germline, CDR1 is SGHRS and CDR2 is YFSETQ. The CDR3 extends over 15 amino acids. V shed 1 base, J shed 4 bases, and the junction held 5 bases outside the gene matches. CDR3 DNA: TGCGCCAGCAGCTTGAGAGGGGGCCCTTACAATGAGCAGTTCTTC. Amino acids: CASSLRGGPYNEQFF.

This chain joins TRBV7-2 and TRBJ2-3, with no clear D. V was cut by 2 bases and J by 3 bases, with 6 bases left in between. The germline CDR1 and CDR2 sequences are SGHTA and FQGNSA. The CDR3 is made up of 13 amino acids. The CDR3 DNA follows: TGTGCCAGCAGCTTATGGGGAACAGATACGCAGTATTTT. Translated, it gives CASSLWGTDTQYF. The full variable domain, rest sourced from reference TRBV7-2 and TRBJ2-3, is GAGVSQSPSNKVTEKGKDVELRCDPISGHTALYWYRQSLGQGLEFLIYFQGNSAPDKSGLPSDRFSAERTGGSVSTLTIQRTQQEDSAVYLCASSLWGTDTQYFGPGTRLTVL.

This chain connects TRBV19 to TRBJ1-1, with TRBD1 as a possible D gene (5 bases). Per the germline V gene, CDR1 is LNHDA and CDR2 is SQIVND (reference sequence). Trimming took 9 bases from V and 1 from J, leaving 15 bases between them. The CDR3 totals 14 residues. The CDR3 protein is CASSLRGPNTEAFF. The CDR3 DNA reads TGTGCCAGCTCTTTAAGGGGCCCGAACACTGAAGCTTTCTTT.

This chain links TRBV13 with TRBJ1-1, with D possibly being TRBD1 (6 bases). The CDR3 has 12 amino acids. Trimming took 7 bases from V and 10 from J, leaving 16 bases between them. The germline V gene encodes CDR1 PRHDT and CDR2 FYEKMQ (reference sequence). DNA for the CDR3: TGTGCCAGCACACGGACGGGGGGGGCAGCTTTCTTT. It is translated as CASTRTGGAAFF.

The V call is TRBV5-6, the J call TRBJ1-6, with 7 positions matching TRBD1. This CDR3 has 14 residues. V lost 3 bases, J lost 10 bases, and 7 bases stayed unmatched. The germline V gene has CDR1 SGHDT and CDR2 YYEEEE. The CDR3 protein is CASSSYRGYSPLHF. The CDR3 DNA reads TGTGCCAGCAGCTCGTACAGGGGTTACTCACCCCTCCACTTT.

J is TRBJ2-3 and V is TRBV5-4; D might be TRBD1 or TRBD2, each matching 5 bases. Germline V gene sequence: CDR1 SGHNT, CDR2 YYREEE (reference sequence). There are 15 residues in the CDR3. V lost 6 bases and J 5 bases, leaving 19 bases between the germline ends. CDR3 bases: TGTGCCAGCACGTCCGGGACGAATCGTAAAGATACGCAGTATTTT. Protein product: CASTSGTNRKDTQYF. The full variable domain, with the rest looked up from reference TRBV5-4 and TRBJ2-3, is ETGVTQSPTHLIKTRGQQVTLRCSSQSGHNTVSWYQQALGQGPQFIFQYYREEENGRGNFPPRFSGLQFPNYSSELNVNALELDDSALYLCASTSGTNRKDTQYFGPGTRLTVL.

The chain carries TRBV28 and TRBJ1-1, with D uncertain. Germline CDR1 is MDHEN and CDR2 is SYDVKM. Trimming took 3 bases from V and 0 from J, leaving 8 bases between them. The CDR3 is 14 amino acids. The CDR3 DNA follows: TGTGCCAGCAGTTTTGGGAGAATGAACACTGAAGCTTTCTTT. This gives the protein CASSFGRMNTEAFF.

The chain carries TRBV6-5 and TRBJ2-5; D unclear. Germline lookup yields CDR1 MNHEY and CDR2 SVGAGI. The CDR3 is 13 amino acids. V dropped 1 base and J dropped 5 bases, with 8 bases sitting between them. The CDR3 DNA is TGTGCCAGCAGTTACTTGGGGTGGGAGACCCAGTACTTC. Translating gives CASSYLGWETQYF.

The chain employs TRBV11-2 and TRBJ1-1; D may be TRBD1 (5 bases). The V and J ends lost 1 base and 12 bases respectively, with 12 bases between them. The CDR3 length is 12 residues. Germline V gene lookup returns CDR1 SGHAT and CDR2 FQNNGV. This chain's CDR3 is CASSLAGIGPFF. DNA of the CDR3: TGTGCCAGCAGCTTAGCAGGGATCGGACCTTTCTTT.

The chain links TRBV21-1 to TRBJ2-2; the D call in the table, TRBD2, was not verified against the DNA. TRBV21-1 is given as a pseudogene. This CDR3 spans 17 amino acids. The DNA of the CDR3 is TGTGCCAGCAGCAAAGAAGCTAGCGGGAGGGCCATCGGGGAGCTGTTTTTT. Translating it yields CASSKEASGRAIGELFF.